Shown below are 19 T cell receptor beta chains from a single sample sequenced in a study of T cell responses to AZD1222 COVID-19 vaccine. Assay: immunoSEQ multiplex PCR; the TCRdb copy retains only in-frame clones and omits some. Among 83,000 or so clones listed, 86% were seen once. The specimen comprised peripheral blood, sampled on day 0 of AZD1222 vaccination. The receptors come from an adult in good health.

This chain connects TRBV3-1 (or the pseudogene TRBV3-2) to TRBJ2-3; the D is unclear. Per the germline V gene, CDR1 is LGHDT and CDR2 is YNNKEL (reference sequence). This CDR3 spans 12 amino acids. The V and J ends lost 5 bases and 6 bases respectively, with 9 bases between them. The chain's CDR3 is CASSTLLDTQYF. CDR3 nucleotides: TGTGCCAGCAGCACCCTTCTCGATACGCAGTATTTT.

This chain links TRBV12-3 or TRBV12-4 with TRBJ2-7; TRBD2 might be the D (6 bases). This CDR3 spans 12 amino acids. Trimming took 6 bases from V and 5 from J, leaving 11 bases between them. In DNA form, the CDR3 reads TGTGCCAGCAGCCCAAGGACTAACGAGCAGTACTTC. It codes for CASSPRTNEQYF.

The CDR3 spells CASSLDLRGHIYGYTF. For the CDR3, the DNA is TGTGCCAGCAGCTTAGATCTAAGGGGGCACATCTATGGCTACACCTTC. The chain joins TRBV11-2 to TRBJ1-2; 7 nucleotides agree with TRBD1. The junction had 8 bases not matched to a gene; V was cut back by 0 bases and J by 4 bases. In germline, CDR1 is SGHAT, CDR2 FQNNGV. The CDR3 spans 16 residues.

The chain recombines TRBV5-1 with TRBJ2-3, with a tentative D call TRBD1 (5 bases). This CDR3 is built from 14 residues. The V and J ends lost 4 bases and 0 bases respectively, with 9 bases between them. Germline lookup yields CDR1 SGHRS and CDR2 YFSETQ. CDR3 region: CASSGRVSTDTQYF. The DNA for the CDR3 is TGCGCCAGCAGCGGCAGGGTGAGCACAGATACGCAGTATTTT.

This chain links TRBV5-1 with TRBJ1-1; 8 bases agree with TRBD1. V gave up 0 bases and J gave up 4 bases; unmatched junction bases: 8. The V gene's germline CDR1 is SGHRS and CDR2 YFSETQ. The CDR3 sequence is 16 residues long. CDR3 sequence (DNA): TGCGCCAGCAGCTTGGCCTCGCAGGGGGCTATCACTGAAGCTTTCTTT. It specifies CASSLASQGAITEAFF.

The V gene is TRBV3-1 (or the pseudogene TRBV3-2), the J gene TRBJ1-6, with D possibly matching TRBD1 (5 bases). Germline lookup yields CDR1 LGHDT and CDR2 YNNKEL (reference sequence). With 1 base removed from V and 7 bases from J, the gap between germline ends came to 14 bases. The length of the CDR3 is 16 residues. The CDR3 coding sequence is TGTGCCAGCAGCCAAGTCTTTGGGGGAAGCAATTCACCCCTCCACTTT. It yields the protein CASSQVFGGSNSPLHF.

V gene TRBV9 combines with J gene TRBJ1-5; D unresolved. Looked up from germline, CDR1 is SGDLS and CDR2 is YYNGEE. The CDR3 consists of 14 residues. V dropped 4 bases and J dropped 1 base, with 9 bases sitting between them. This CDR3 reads CASSLDLSNQPQHF. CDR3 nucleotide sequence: TGTGCCAGCAGCCTGGACCTAAGCAATCAGCCCCAGCATTTT.

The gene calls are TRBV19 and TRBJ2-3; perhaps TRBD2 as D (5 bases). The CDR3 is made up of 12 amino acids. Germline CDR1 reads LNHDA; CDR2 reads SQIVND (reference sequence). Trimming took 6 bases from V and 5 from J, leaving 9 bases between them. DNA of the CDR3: TGTGCCAGTAGCGGGATAGGAGATACGCAGTATTTT. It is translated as CASSGIGDTQYF. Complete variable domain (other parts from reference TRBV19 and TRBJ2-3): DGGITQSPKYLFRKEGQNVTLSCEQNLNHDAMYWYRQDPGQGLRLIYYSQIVNDFQKGDIAEGYSVSREKKESFPLTVTSAQKNPTAFYLCASSGIGDTQYFGPGTRLTVL.

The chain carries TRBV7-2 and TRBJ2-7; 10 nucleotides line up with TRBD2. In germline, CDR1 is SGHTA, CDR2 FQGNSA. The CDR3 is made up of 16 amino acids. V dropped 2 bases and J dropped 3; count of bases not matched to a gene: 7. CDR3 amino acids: CASSLHRAGGNYEQYF. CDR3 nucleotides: TGTGCCAGCAGCTTACATCGAGCGGGAGGGAACTACGAGCAGTACTTC.

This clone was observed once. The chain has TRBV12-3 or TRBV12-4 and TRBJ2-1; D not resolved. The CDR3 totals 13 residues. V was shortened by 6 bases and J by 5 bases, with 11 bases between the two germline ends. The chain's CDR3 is CASRSEDHNEQFF. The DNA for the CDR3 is TGTGCCAGCAGGTCCGAGGACCACAATGAGCAGTTCTTC.

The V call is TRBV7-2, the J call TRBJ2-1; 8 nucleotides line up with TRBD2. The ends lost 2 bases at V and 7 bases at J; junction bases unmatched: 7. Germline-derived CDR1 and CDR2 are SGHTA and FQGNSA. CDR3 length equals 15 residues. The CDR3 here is CASSLSSGRTNEQFF. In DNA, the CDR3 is TGTGCCAGCAGCTTATCGAGCGGGAGAACGAATGAGCAGTTCTTC.

In nucleotides, the CDR3 is TGTGCCAGCAGCTTAGGGAGGGGCACTGAAGCTTTCTTT. Its protein product is CASSLGRGTEAFF. The chain couples TRBV11-3 to TRBJ1-1; perhaps TRBD1 as D (5 bases). The CDR3 loop spans 13 amino acids. V was shortened by 1 base and J by 4 bases, with 7 bases between the two germline ends. Per the germline V gene, CDR1 is SGHNT and CDR2 is YENEEA.

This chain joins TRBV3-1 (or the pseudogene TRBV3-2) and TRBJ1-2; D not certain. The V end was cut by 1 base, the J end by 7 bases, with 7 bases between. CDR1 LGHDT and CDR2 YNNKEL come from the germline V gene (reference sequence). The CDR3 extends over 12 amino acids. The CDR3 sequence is CASSQGGSGYTF. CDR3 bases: TGTGCCAGCAGCCAAGGGGGAAGTGGCTACACCTTC.

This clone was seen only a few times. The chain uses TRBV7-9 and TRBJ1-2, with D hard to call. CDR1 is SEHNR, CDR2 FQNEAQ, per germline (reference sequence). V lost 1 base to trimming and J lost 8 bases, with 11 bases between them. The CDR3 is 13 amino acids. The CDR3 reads CASSLVGQSGYTF. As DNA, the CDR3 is TGTGCCAGCAGCTTAGTAGGGCAGTCGGGCTACACCTTC.

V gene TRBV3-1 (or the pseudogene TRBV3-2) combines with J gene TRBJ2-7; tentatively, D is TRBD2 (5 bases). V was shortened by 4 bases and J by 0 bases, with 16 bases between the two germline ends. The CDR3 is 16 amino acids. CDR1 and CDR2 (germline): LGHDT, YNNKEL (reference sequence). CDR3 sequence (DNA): TGTGCCAGCAGCCCCCCTCGGCTTGGAGGCTCCTACGAGCAGTACTTC. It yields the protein CASSPPRLGGSYEQYF.

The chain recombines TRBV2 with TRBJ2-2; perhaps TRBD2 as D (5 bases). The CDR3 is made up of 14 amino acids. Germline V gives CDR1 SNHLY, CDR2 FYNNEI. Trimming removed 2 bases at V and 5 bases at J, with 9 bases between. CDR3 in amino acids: CASSETSYTGELFF. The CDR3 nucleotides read TGTGCCAGCAGTGAAACTAGTTATACCGGGGAGCTGTTTTTT. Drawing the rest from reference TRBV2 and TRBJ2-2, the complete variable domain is EPEVTQTPSHQVTQMGQEVILRCVPISNHLYFYWYRQILGQKVEFLVSFYNNEISEKSEIFDDQFSVERPDGSNFTLKIRSTKLEDSAMYFCASSETSYTGELFFGEGSRLTVL.

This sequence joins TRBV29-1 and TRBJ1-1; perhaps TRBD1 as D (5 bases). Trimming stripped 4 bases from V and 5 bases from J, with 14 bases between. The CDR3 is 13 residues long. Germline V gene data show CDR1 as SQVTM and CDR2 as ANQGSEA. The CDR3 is CSVAWGPRTEAFF. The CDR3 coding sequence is TGCAGCGTTGCTTGGGGCCCAAGAACTGAAGCTTTCTTT. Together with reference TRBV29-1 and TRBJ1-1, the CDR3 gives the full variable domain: SAVISQKPSRDICQRGTSLTIQCQVDSQVTMMFWYRQQPGQSLTLIATANQGSEATYESGFVIDKFPISRPNLTFSTLTVSNMSPEDSSIYLCSVAWGPRTEAFFGQGTRLTVV.

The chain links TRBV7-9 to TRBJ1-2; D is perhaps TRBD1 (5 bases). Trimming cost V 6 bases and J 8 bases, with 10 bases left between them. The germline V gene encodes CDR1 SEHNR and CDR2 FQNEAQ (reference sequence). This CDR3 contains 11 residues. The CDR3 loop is CASSSTGGYTF. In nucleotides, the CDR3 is TGTGCCAGCAGTTCTACAGGCGGCTACACCTTC.

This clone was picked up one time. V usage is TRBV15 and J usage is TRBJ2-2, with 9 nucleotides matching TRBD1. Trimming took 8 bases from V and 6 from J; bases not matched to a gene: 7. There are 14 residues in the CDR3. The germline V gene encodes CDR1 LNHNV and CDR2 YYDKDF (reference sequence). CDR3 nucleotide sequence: TGTGCCACCTGGGGGGGACAGGGCGCCGGGGAGCTGTTTTTT. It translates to CATWGGQGAGELFF.